Below, one TCR beta chain is given with its context. Produced via immunoSEQ multiplex PCR; TCRdb's table is partial and in-frame only. This sample has more than 45,000 clones; 91% occur once, and the top ten carry less than 5%. This entry comes from a study of OX40 agonist ivuxolimab in advanced cancers. Autoimmune disease history or systemic immunosuppression was exclusionary. V dropped 2 bases and J dropped 2 bases, with 13 bases sitting between them. Germline CDR1 and CDR2: MDHEN and SYDVKM. The CDR3 contains 15 residues. The chain joins TRBV28 to TRBJ2-7; D is perhaps TRBD2 (6 bases). The specimen comprised CD4+ or CD8+ T cells sorted from blood, sampled in a trial of the OX40 agonist ivuxolimab. The source is an adult with an advanced solid tumor such as melanoma, head and neck, liver or kidney cancer. The CDR3, as DNA: TGTGCCAGCAGTTTAACGGGGACTCTTACCTACGAGCAGTACTTC. Its protein product is CASSLTGTLTYEQYF. The whole variable domain, remainder taken from reference TRBV28 and TRBJ2-7, is DVKVTQSSRYLVKRTGEKVFLECVQDMDHENMFWYRQDPGLGLRLIYFSYDVKMKEKGDIPEGYSVSREKKERFSLILESASTNQTSMYLCASSLTGTLTYEQYFGPGTRLTVT.